The T cell receptor beta chain under discussion was sequenced for a study of regulatory T cells in long-lasting Graves disease. Germline CDR1 SGHRS, CDR2 YFSETQ. J was trimmed by 5 bases and V by 0 bases; bases with no gene match: 16. CDR3 length: 19 amino acids. Details on this clonotype: The antigen is unknown.

Time point indicated: newly diagnosed GD, antithyroid drugs for less than 3 months. PBMCs were the source of the RNA used for TCR sequencing. Building the TCR beta libraries relied on iRepertoire HTBI primers, and CDR3 regions underwent Arm-PCR. TCRdb recomputed calls from the multiplex PCR reads with MiXCR, one row per CDR3 protein. Found here are 400,000 to 550,000 distinct CDR3 sequences, under 15% of them singletons; the top ten hold around 17%. General observations from the study: Those with persistent disease had in common more public clonotypes (2,741) than new patients (about 900).

The sample was also reused in another study, on T cells in Graves' hyperthyroidism and ophthalmopathy. This second study says: Patients were aged 18 to 65, had disease duration under 2 months, and had newly diagnosed hyperthyroidism.

This TCR came from a woman aged 30 to 39 with Graves disease. V gene TRBV5-1 combines with J gene TRBJ2-3, with TRBD2 matching 9 bases. Sample: peripheral blood mononuclear cells (PBMCs), taken at new diagnosis, from a patient treated with antithyroid drugs. CDR3 DNA: TGCGCCAGCAGCTTGGGTAGCGGGAGCGGGCTCAAGACGGGAGATACGCAGTATTTT. Encoded protein: CASSLGSGSGLKTGDTQYF.